This entry lists 27 T cell receptor beta chains sequenced from one sample in a study of human T cells and chemical hapten exposure. TCRdb reprocessed the RACE reads via MiXCR and lists one record per CDR3 protein. The sample lists some 360,000 distinct CDR3 sequences; less than 6.5% were seen once. Time point of the sample: pre-sensitization, week 0. Treatment indicated: therapeutic diphenylcyclopropenone sensitization with weekly scalp DPC. The sample in question was whole blood, obtained in connection with sensitization to the hapten diphenylcyclopropenone (DPC). These TCRs come from a woman aged 50 to 60 with alopecia areata. Some clones in this sample may be carry-over from other donors' samples.

The J gene is TRBJ1-5, the V gene TRBV28; D is undetermined. The CDR3 is 12 amino acids. Germline CDR1 is MDHEN and CDR2 is SYDVKM. The V and J ends lost 5 bases and 7 bases respectively, with 9 bases between them. The CDR3 DNA reads as TGTGCCAGCAGTCCATACCAACAGCCCCAGCATTTT. This codes for CASSPYQQPQHF.

This chain joins TRBV27 and TRBJ1-6, with D possibly being TRBD1 (6 bases). V dropped 6 bases and J dropped 5 bases, with 14 bases sitting between them. The length of the CDR3 is 15 residues. The germline gives CDR1 MNHEY, CDR2 SMNVEV (reference sequence). CDR3 in amino acids: CASSSRGADNSPLHF. CDR3 DNA sequence: TGTGCCAGCAGCTCCCGGGGGGCAGATAATTCACCCCTCCACTTT.

The sample holds many counts of this clonotype. The rearrangement links TRBV27 to TRBJ2-1; no clear D. Trimming left V 3 bases short and J 6 bases short, with 6 bases between. Germline values: CDR1 MNHEY, CDR2 SMNVEV (reference sequence). This CDR3 contains 12 residues. The CDR3 region is CASSLTPNEQFF. The CDR3 DNA follows: TGTGCCAGCAGTTTGACACCCAATGAGCAGTTCTTC.

This clonotype was detected only a few times. This CDR3 reads CASSSPGHPRNYGYTF. The DNA for the CDR3 is TGTGCCAGCAGCTCACCGGGACATCCCCGAAACTATGGCTACACCTTC. The rearrangement links TRBV11-2 to TRBJ1-2; maybe TRBD1 (6 bases). The germline CDR1 and CDR2 sequences are SGHAT and FQNNGV. V gave up 4 bases and J gave up 2 bases, with 17 bases separating them. This CDR3 has 16 amino acids.

This clonotype has a count of ten or more. V and J are TRBV9 and TRBJ2-1; TRBD2 aligns across 7 bases. The germline gives CDR1 SGDLS, CDR2 YYNGEE. The CDR3 is made up of 17 amino acids. With 4 bases clipped from V and 8 bases from J, the junction kept 18 bases outside the gene matches. CDR3 sequence reads: CASSPQPGLAVGDEQFF. The CDR3 DNA reads as TGTGCCAGCAGCCCGCAGCCAGGGCTAGCGGTAGGCGATGAGCAGTTCTTC.

This chain uses TRBV5-6 with TRBJ2-4; unclear D gene. CDR1 SGHDT and CDR2 YYEEEE come from the germline V gene. This CDR3 has 12 amino acids. Trimming pared 0 bases from V and 6 bases from J, leaving 4 bases between. Here the CDR3 reads CASSLGSNIQYF. For the CDR3, the DNA is TGTGCCAGCAGCTTGGGGTCAAACATTCAGTACTTC.

This clonotype appeared a few times. This sequence joins TRBV5-1 and TRBJ2-7; tentative D call: TRBD2 (6 bases). Trimming took 1 base from V and 3 from J, leaving 14 bases between them. The CDR3 runs to 15 residues. Germline CDR1 SGHRS, CDR2 YFSETQ. CDR3 residues: CASSLWRDADYEQYF. The CDR3 bases are TGCGCCAGCAGCTTGTGGAGGGACGCAGACTACGAGCAGTACTTC.

This clonotype appeared a few times. The gene calls are TRBV7-2 and TRBJ2-1; 7 bases are a match to TRBD1. The CDR3 spans 15 residues. The V segment lost 2 bases and the J segment 0 bases; nucleotides outside the gene matches: 1. Germline CDR1 SGHTA, CDR2 FQGNSA. The CDR3 sequence is CASSLRDSSYNEQFF. CDR3 nucleotide sequence: TGTGCCAGCAGCTTAAGGGACAGCTCCTACAATGAGCAGTTCTTC.

This clonotype was picked up many times. CDR3 residues: CASSQRTGGTDTQYF. CDR3 coding DNA: TGTGCCAGCAGCCAGAGGACAGGGGGCACAGATACGCAGTATTTT. The V call is TRBV3-1, the J call TRBJ2-3, with 9 bases matching TRBD1. From germline, CDR1 is LGHDT and CDR2 YNNKEL (reference sequence). CDR3 length: 15 residues. V was pared by 3 bases and J by 1 base, with 2 bases of the junction left unmatched.

This clonotype was observed many times. The J gene is TRBJ2-1, the V gene TRBV19, with D perhaps assigned TRBD1 or TRBD2 (6 bases each). In germline, CDR1 is LNHDA, CDR2 SQIVND (reference sequence). This CDR3 has 17 amino acids. Trimming removed 3 bases from V and 2 bases from J, with 17 bases in between. As DNA, the CDR3 is TGTGCCAGTAGTATGAGAGTATCGAGGGGGGCCTACAATGAGCAGTTCTTC. Protein: CASSMRVSRGAYNEQFF.

This clonotype was recorded many times. The chain uses TRBV2 and TRBJ1-1, with a weak D call TRBD1 (5 bases). In germline, CDR1 is SNHLY, CDR2 FYNNEI. Trimming cost V 2 bases and J 3 bases, with 13 bases left between them. The CDR3 is 15 amino acids. This chain's CDR3 is CASSEIWTPDTEAFF. Written as DNA, the CDR3 is TGTGCCAGCAGTGAAATTTGGACACCCGACACTGAAGCTTTCTTT. The full variable domain, in which reference TRBV2 and TRBJ1-1 provide the parts outside the CDR3, is EPEVTQTPSHQVTQMGQEVILRCVPISNHLYFYWYRQILGQKVEFLVSFYNNEISEKSEIFDDQFSVERPDGSNFTLKIRSTKLEDSAMYFCASSEIWTPDTEAFFGQGTRLTVV.

The sample holds many counts of this clonotype. The CDR3 loop is CASSSSRTGGYEQYF. The CDR3 DNA follows: TGTGCCAGCAGTTCATCTAGGACAGGGGGCTACGAGCAGTACTTC. V and J are TRBV12-3 or TRBV12-4 and TRBJ2-7, with 10 nucleotides matching TRBD1. This CDR3 is built from 15 residues. J gave up 3 bases and V 4 bases, and 6 bases lay outside the gene matches.

This clonotype was counted ten times or more. The rearrangement links TRBV20-1 to TRBJ2-7, with 16 bases matching TRBD2. V was clipped by 6 bases and J by 6 bases; unmatched bases: 5. The CDR3 loop spans 14 amino acids. Per the germline V gene, CDR1 is DFQATT and CDR2 is SNEGSKA (reference sequence). CDR3 nucleotide sequence: TGCAGTGCGTCGGGACTAGCGGGAGGGGGCGAGCAGTACTTC. Amino acid sequence: CSASGLAGGGEQYF.

This clonotype was seen at least ten times. J is TRBJ2-7 and V is TRBV6-5, with no clear D. Germline lookup yields CDR1 MNHEY and CDR2 SVGAGI. This CDR3 is 14 amino acids long. Trimming pared 6 bases from V and 2 bases from J, leaving 14 bases between. CDR3 in amino acids: CASRGDARTYEQYF. DNA of the CDR3: TGTGCCAGCAGGGGTGATGCTCGGACCTACGAGCAGTACTTC.

This clonotype was counted many times. The chain carries TRBV9 and TRBJ2-1; 9 bases fit TRBD2. Trimming at V came to 3 bases and at J to 4 bases, leaving 8 bases not matched to a gene. Germline V CDR1 and CDR2: SGDLS, YYNGEE. CDR3 size: 16 residues. CDR3 in DNA: TGTGCCAGCAGCGGCCAAACTAGCGGGTCTTACAATGAGCAGTTCTTC. Its translation is CASSGQTSGSYNEQFF.

This clonotype was found many times. V gene TRBV6-6 combines with J gene TRBJ1-1; possible D gene TRBD1, 5 bases. In germline, CDR1 is MNHNY, CDR2 SVGAGI (reference sequence). The CDR3 loop spans 14 amino acids. With 6 bases removed from V and 4 bases from J, the gap between germline ends came to 15 bases. For the CDR3, the DNA is TGTGCCAGCAGGCTAACCGGGACGTCCACTGAAGCTTTCTTT. Protein sequence: CASRLTGTSTEAFF.

This clonotype was observed a handful of times. This chain connects TRBV30 to TRBJ1-5; no clear D gene. The V gene's germline CDR1 is GTSNPN and CDR2 SVGIG (reference sequence). CDR3 length: 13 amino acids. V was cut by 4 bases and J by 1 base, with 8 bases left in between. The CDR3 here is CAWNADSNQPQHF. The CDR3 coding sequence is TGTGCCTGGAATGCGGACAGCAATCAGCCCCAGCATTTT.

The chain joins TRBV2 to TRBJ1-5, with TRBD1 identical over 7 bases. The CDR3 is made up of 15 amino acids. Trimming took 6 bases from V and 6 from J; bases not matched to a gene: 11. Germline CDR1 reads SNHLY; CDR2 reads FYNNEI. The DNA of the CDR3 is TGTGCCAGCAGGTCCACAGGGGTTAGTGGTCAGCCCCAGCATTTT. Amino acid sequence: CASRSTGVSGQPQHF.

Ten or more counts support this clonotype. The chain recombines TRBV5-1 with TRBJ2-3; 9 nucleotides line up with TRBD2. Germline V gene sequence: CDR1 SGHRS, CDR2 YFSETQ. The CDR3 has 16 amino acids. J was trimmed by 0 bases and V by 1 base; bases with no gene match: 3. The CDR3 is CASSLSTSGSTDTQYF. The CDR3, as DNA: TGCGCCAGCAGCTTGAGTACTAGCGGGAGCACAGATACGCAGTATTTT.

This clonotype has a count of ten or more. This chain uses TRBV11-2 with TRBJ1-1; D might be TRBD1 (5 bases). This CDR3 contains 15 residues. The germline V and J ends were trimmed by 5 bases and 0 bases, with 13 bases remaining between them. Germline assignment: CDR1 SGHAT and CDR2 FQNNGV. CDR3 in amino acids: CASSDTGLLNTEAFF. The CDR3 nucleotides read TGTGCCAGCAGCGATACGGGACTTCTGAACACTGAAGCTTTCTTT.

This clonotype was found a few times. The chain employs TRBV7-2 and TRBJ1-1; maybe TRBD1 (6 bases). The length of the CDR3 is 15 residues. Germline V gene lookup returns CDR1 SGHTA and CDR2 FQGNSA. V lost 5 bases and J 1 base, leaving 14 bases between the germline ends. CDR3 sequence reads: CASSHWTVSNTEAFF. The CDR3 nucleotides are TGTGCCAGCAGCCACTGGACAGTATCGAACACTGAAGCTTTCTTT.

This clonotype occurred many times. The genes are TRBV6-5 and TRBJ1-2; 9 nucleotides line up with TRBD1. The CDR3 spans 13 residues. The germline V gene has CDR1 MNHEY and CDR2 SVGAGI. With V trimmed by 6 bases and J by 8 bases, 7 bases remained unmatched. The chain's CDR3 is CASRPQGARGYTF. The CDR3, as DNA: TGTGCCAGCAGACCACAGGGGGCGCGAGGCTACACCTTC.

This clonotype showed up many times. The chain uses TRBV29-1 and TRBJ1-1; D not certain. The CDR3 consists of 13 residues. Trimming shortened V by 7 bases and J by 0 bases, and 12 bases separated the two germline ends. Looked up from germline, CDR1 is SQVTM and CDR2 is ANQGSEA. DNA of the CDR3: TGCAGCGCTACCGGCGGCTTGAACACTGAAGCTTTCTTT. Its translation: CSATGGLNTEAFF. Drawing the rest from reference TRBV29-1 and TRBJ1-1, the complete variable domain is SAVISQKPSRDICQRGTSLTIQCQVDSQVTMMFWYRQQPGQSLTLIATANQGSEATYESGFVIDKFPISRPNLTFSTLTVSNMSPEDSSIYLCSATGGLNTEAFFGQGTRLTVV.

This clonotype turned up a few times. The genes are TRBV29-1 and TRBJ2-1; 10 positions match TRBD2. CDR3 length: 13 amino acids. The germline CDR1 and CDR2 sequences are SQVTM and ANQGSEA. With V trimmed by 4 bases and J by 10 bases, 7 bases remained unmatched. Here the CDR3 DNA reads TGCAGCGTTGTAACCGGGACTAGCGTAGAGCAGTTCTTC. As protein: CSVVTGTSVEQFF.

This clonotype has ten or more counts. The chain has TRBV10-3 and TRBJ1-2, with D possibly matching TRBD1 (6 bases). The CDR3 runs to 12 residues. Between the trimmed V and J ends, which lost 10 bases and 4 bases, there was a span of 13 bases. CDR1 and CDR2 (germline): ENHRY, SYGVKD. The CDR3 reads CASNPDSYGYTF. The CDR3 DNA reads as TGTGCCAGTAATCCGGACAGCTATGGCTACACCTTC.

This clonotype was seen repeatedly, ten times or more. The chain employs TRBV9 and TRBJ2-5; unclear D gene. CDR3 length: 15 residues. The germline V gene encodes CDR1 SGDLS and CDR2 YYNGEE. Trimming removed 0 bases at V and 1 base at J, with 10 bases between. For the CDR3, the DNA is TGTGCCAGCAGCGTAGTTGCTGGCCCCCAAGAGACCCAGTACTTC. It codes for CASSVVAGPQETQYF.

The table lists this clonotype with a few counts. The genes are TRBV10-3 and TRBJ2-1; D not resolved. Trimming took 6 bases from V and 7 from J, leaving 10 bases between them. CDR1 and CDR2 (germline): ENHRY, SYGVKD. The CDR3 spans 12 residues. The CDR3 here is CAIRADANEQFF. For the CDR3, the DNA is TGTGCCATCAGGGCCGACGCGAATGAGCAGTTCTTC.